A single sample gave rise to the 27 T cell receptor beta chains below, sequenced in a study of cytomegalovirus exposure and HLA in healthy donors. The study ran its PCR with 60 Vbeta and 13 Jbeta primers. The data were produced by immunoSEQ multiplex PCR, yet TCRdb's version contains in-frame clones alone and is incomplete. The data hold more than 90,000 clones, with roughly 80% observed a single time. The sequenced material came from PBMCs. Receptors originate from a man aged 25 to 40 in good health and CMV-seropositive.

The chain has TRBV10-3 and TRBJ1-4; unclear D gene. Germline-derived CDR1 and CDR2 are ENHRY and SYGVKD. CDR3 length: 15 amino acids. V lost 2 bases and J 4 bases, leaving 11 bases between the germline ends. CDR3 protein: CAISENTQINEKLFF. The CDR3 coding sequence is TGTGCCATCAGTGAGAATACGCAGATTAATGAAAAACTGTTTTTT.

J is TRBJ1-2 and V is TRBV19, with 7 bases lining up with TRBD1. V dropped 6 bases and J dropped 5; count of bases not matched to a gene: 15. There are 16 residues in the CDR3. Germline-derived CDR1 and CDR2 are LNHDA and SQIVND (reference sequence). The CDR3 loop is CASSPLPGSGGYGYTF. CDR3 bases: TGTGCCAGTAGCCCTTTACCGGGCTCAGGGGGATATGGCTACACCTTC.

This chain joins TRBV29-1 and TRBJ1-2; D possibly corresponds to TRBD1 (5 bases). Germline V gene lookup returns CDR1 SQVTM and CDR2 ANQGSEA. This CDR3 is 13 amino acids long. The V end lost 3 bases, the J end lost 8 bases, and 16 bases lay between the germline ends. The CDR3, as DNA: TGCAGCGTTGAGGCAGGGTTTGAATACGGCTACACCTTC. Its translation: CSVEAGFEYGYTF.

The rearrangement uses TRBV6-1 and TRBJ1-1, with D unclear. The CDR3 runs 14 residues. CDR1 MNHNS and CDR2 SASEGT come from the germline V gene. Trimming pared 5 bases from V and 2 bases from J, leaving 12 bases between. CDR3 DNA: TGTGCCAGCAGTAAGAGGAATAAAAACACTGAAGCTTTCTTT. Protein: CASSKRNKNTEAFF.

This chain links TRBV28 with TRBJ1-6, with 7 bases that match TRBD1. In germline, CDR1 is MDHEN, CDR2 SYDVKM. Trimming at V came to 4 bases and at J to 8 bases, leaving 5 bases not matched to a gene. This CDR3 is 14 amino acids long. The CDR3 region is CASSSWDRDSPLHF. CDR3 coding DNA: TGTGCCAGCAGTTCCTGGGACAGAGATTCACCCCTCCACTTT.

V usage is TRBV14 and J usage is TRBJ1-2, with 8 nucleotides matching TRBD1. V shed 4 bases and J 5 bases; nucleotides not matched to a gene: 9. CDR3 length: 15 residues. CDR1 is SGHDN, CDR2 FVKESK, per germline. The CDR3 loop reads CASSRDGTGDYGYTF. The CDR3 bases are TGTGCCAGCAGCCGAGACGGGACAGGTGATTATGGCTACACCTTC.

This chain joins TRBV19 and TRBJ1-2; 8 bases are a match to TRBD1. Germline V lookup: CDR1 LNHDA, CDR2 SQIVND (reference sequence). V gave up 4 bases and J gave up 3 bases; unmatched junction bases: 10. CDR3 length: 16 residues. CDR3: CASSTLMGRGHYGYTF. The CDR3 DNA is TGTGCCAGTAGTACCCTAATGGGCAGGGGGCACTATGGCTACACCTTC.

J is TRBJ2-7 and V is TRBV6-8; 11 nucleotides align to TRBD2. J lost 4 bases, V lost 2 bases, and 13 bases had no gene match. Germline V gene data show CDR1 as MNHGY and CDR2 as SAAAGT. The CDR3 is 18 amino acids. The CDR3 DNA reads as TGTGCCAGCAGTTACCCGGGGACTAGCGGACTACCACCATACGAGCAGTACGTC. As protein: CASSYPGTSGLPPYEQYV.

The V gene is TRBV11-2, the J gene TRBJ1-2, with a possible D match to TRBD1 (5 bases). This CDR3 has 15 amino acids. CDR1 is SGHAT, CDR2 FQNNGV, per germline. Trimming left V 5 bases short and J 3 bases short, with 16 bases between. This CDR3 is CASSEGQGTYYGYTF. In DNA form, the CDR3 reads TGTGCCAGCAGCGAAGGTCAGGGAACGTACTATGGCTACACCTTC. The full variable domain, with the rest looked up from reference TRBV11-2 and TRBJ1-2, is EAGVAQSPRYKIIEKRQSVAFWCNPISGHATLYWYQQILGQGPKLLIQFQNNGVVDDSQLPKDRFSAERLKGVDSTLKIQPAKLEDSAVYLCASSEGQGTYYGYTFGSGTRLTVV.

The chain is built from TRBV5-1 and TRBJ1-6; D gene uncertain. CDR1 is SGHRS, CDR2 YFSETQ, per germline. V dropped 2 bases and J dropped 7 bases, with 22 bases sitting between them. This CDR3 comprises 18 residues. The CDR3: CASSLWRQNKTKNSPLHF. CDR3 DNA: TGCGCCAGCAGCTTATGGAGGCAGAATAAGACTAAAAATTCACCCCTCCACTTT. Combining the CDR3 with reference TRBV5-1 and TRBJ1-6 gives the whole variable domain KAGVTQTPRYLIKTRGQQVTLSCSPISGHRSVSWYQQTPGQGLQFLFEYFSETQRNKGNFPGRFSGRQFSNSRSEMNVSTLELGDSALYLCASSLWRQNKTKNSPLHFGNGTRLTVT.

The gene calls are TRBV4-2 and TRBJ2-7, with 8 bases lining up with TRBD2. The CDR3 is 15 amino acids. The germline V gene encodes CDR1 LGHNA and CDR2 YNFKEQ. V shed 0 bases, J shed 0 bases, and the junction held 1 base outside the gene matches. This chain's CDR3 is CASSQERGVSYEQYF. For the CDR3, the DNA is TGTGCCAGCAGCCAAGAGCGGGGGGTCTCCTACGAGCAGTACTTC.

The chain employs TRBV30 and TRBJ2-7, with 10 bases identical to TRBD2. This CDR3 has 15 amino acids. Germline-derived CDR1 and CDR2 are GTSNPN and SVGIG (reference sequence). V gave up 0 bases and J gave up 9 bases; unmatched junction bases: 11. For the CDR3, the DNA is TGTGCCTGGAGTGTGGAGCTAGCGGGGGAAGGGAGGCAGTACTTC. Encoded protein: CAWSVELAGEGRQYF. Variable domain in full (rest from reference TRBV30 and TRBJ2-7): SQTIHQWPATLVQPVGSPLSLECTVEGTSNPNLYWYRQAAGRGLQLLFYSVGIGQISSEVPQNLSASRPQDRQFILSSKKLLLSDSGFYLCAWSVELAGEGRQYFGPGTRLTVT.

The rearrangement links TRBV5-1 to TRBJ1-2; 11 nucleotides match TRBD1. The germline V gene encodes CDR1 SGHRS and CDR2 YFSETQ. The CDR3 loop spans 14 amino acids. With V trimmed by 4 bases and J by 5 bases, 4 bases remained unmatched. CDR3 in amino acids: CASSPGQGAYGYTF. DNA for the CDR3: TGCGCCAGCAGCCCTGGACAGGGGGCGTATGGCTACACCTTC.

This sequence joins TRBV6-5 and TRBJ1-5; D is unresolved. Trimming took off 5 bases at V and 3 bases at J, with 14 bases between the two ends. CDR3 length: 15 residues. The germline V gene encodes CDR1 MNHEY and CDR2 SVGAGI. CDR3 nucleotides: TGTGCCAGCAGTCCTGCGGGTATTGACAATCAGCCCCAGCATTTT. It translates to CASSPAGIDNQPQHF.

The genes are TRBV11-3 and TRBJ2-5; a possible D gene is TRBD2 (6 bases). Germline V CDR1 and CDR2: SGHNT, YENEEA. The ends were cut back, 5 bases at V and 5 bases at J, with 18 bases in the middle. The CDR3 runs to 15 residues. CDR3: CASSRGEGGRETQYF. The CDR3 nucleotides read TGTGCCAGCAGCCGAGGAGAAGGAGGGAGGGAGACCCAGTACTTC.

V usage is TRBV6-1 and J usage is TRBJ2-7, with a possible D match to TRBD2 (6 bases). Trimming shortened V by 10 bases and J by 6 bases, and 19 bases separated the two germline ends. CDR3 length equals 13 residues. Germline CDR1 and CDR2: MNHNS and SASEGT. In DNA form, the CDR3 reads TGTGCCACTACCCCTGCGGGATTCGGCGAGCAGTACGTC. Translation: CATTPAGFGEQYV.

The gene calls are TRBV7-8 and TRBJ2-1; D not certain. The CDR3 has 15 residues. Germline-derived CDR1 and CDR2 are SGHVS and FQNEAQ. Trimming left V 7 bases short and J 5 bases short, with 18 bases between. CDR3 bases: TGTGCCAGCAATCCTCCGAAGCACCGAGACAATGAGCAGTTCTTC. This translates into CASNPPKHRDNEQFF. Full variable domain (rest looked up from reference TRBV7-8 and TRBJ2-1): GAGVSQSPRYKVAKRGQDVALRCDPISGHVSLFWYQQALGQGPEFLTYFQNEAQLDKSGLPSDRFFAERPEGSVSTLKIQRTQQEDSAVYLCASNPPKHRDNEQFFGPGTRLTVL.

This CDR3 reads CASTMERFTDTQYF. For the CDR3, the DNA is TGCGCCAGCACTATGGAGCGGTTCACAGATACGCAGTATTTT. The chain carries TRBV5-1 and TRBJ2-3, with a weak D call TRBD2 (5 bases). This CDR3 is built from 14 residues. Germline V gene lookup returns CDR1 SGHRS and CDR2 YFSETQ. V lost 6 bases and J 2 bases, leaving 13 bases between the germline ends. Looking up the rest from reference TRBV5-1 and TRBJ2-3 gives the full variable domain: KAGVTQTPRYLIKTRGQQVTLSCSPISGHRSVSWYQQTPGQGLQFLFEYFSETQRNKGNFPGRFSGRQFSNSRSEMNVSTLELGDSALYLCASTMERFTDTQYFGPGTRLTVL.

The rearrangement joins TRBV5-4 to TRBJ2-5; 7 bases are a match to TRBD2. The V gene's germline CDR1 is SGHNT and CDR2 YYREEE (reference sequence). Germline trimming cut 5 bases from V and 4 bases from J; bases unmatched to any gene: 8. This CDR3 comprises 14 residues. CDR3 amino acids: CASRSWERGETQYF. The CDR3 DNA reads TGTGCCAGCAGGTCGTGGGAGCGGGGAGAGACCCAGTACTTC.

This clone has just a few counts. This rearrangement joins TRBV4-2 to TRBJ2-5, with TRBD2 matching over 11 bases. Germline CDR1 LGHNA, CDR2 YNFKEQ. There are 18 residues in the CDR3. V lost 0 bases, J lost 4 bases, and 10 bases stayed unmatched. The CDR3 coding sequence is TGTGCCAGCAGCCAAGAAGGGACTAGCGGACAAGAAAGAGAGACCCAGTACTTC. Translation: CASSQEGTSGQERETQYF.

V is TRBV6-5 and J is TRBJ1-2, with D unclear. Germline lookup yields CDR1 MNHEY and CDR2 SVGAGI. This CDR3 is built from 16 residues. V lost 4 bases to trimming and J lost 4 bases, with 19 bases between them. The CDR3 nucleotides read TGTGCCAGCAGTTCACCGTTCGCGGCCCGTCTCTATGGCTACACCTTC. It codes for CASSSPFAARLYGYTF.

The CDR3 reads CASSLRGASGELFF. The CDR3 DNA is TGTGCCAGCAGCTTGCGTGGGGCGTCCGGGGAGCTGTTTTTT. The chain carries TRBV7-9 and TRBJ2-2, with D possibly TRBD1 on 5 matching bases. Germline values: CDR1 SEHNR, CDR2 FQNEAQ (reference sequence). The CDR3 totals 14 residues. The ends were cut back, 3 bases at V and 6 bases at J, with 11 bases in the middle.

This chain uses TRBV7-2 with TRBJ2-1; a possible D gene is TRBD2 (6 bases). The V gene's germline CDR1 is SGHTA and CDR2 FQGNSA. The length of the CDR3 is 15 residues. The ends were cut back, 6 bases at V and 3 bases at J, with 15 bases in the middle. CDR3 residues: CASSWAGSVYNEQFF. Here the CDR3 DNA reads TGTGCCAGCAGTTGGGCCGGGAGTGTCTACAATGAGCAGTTCTTC.

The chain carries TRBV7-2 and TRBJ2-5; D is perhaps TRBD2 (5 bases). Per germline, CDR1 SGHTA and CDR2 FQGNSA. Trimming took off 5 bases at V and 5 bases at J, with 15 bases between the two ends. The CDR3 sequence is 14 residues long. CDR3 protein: CASSPRRAVETQYF. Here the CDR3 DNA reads TGTGCCAGCAGCCCCCGGCGAGCGGTGGAGACCCAGTACTTC.

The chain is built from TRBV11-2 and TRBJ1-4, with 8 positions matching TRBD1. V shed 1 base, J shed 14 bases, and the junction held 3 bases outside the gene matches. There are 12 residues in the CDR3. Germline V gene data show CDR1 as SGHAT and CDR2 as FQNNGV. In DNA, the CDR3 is TGTGCCAGCAGCTTAGTCACAGGGGGGCTGTTTTTT. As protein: CASSLVTGGLFF.

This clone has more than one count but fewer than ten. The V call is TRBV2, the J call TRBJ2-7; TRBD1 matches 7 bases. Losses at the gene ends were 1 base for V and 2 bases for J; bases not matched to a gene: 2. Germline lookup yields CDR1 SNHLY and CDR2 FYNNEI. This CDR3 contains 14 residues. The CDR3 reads CASSEGTGPYEQYF. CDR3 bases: TGTGCCAGCAGTGAAGGGACAGGCCCCTACGAGCAGTACTTC.

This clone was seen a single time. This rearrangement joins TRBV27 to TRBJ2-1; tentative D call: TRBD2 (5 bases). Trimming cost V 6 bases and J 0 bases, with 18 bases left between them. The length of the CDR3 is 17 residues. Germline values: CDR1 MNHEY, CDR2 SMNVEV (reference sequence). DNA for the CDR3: TGTGCCAGCAGGGTTGGGCTAGCATTTAACTCCTACAATGAGCAGTTCTTC. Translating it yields CASRVGLAFNSYNEQFF.